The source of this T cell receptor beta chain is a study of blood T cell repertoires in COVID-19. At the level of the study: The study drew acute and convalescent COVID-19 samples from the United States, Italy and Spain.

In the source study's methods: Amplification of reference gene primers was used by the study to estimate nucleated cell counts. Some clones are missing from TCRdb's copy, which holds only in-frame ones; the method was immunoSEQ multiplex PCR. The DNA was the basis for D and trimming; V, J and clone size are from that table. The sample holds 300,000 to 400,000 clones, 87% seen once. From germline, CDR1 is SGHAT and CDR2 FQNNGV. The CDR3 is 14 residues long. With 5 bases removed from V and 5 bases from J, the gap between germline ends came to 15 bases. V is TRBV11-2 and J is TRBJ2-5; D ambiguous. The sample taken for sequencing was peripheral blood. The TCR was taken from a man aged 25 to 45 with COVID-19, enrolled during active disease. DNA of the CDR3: TGTGCCAGCAGCAGTGCCACACCCCATGAGACCCAGTACTTC. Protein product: CASSSATPHETQYF. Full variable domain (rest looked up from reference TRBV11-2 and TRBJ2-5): EAGVAQSPRYKIIEKRQSVAFWCNPISGHATLYWYQQILGQGPKLLIQFQNNGVVDDSQLPKDRFSAERLKGVDSTLKIQPAKLEDSAVYLCASSSATPHETQYFGPGTRLLVL.